This T cell receptor (beta chain) was observed in a study of blood T cell repertoires in COVID-19. Across the study: Material from acute and convalescent COVID-19 was sourced from the United States, Italy and Spain.

Original data processing: Amplifying reference gene primers gave estimates of nucleated cell counts. Libraries were prepared by immunoSEQ multiplex PCR; TCRdb keeps only in-frame clonotypes and omits some of them. V and J calls and clone size are copied from that table; D and trimming were computed from the DNA. Of 150,000 to 200,000 clones in the sample, 80% to 85% were seen once. Trimming took off 1 base at V and 4 bases at J, with 11 bases between the two ends. CDR3 size: 15 residues. Germline-derived CDR1 and CDR2 are LGHNA and YNFKEQ. The source of this sequence is a woman aged 40 to 50 with acute or convalescent COVID-19. V usage is TRBV4-2 and J usage is TRBJ1-5, with D possibly being TRBD1 (5 bases). Specimen: peripheral blood. The CDR3 reads CASSQVFGGNQPQHF. In DNA, the CDR3 is TGTGCCAGCAGCCAAGTCTTTGGGGGGAATCAGCCCCAGCATTTT.